One sample yielded the 29 T cell receptor beta chains listed below, sequenced in a study of human T cells and chemical hapten exposure. TCRdb recomputed calls from the RACE reads with MiXCR, one row per CDR3 protein. The table lists some 400,000 distinct CDR3 sequences, roughly 4.8% of them singletons, with approximately 2.5% in the top ten. Time point given: patch test 1, 2 weeks after DPC sensitization. Documented treatment: therapeutic diphenylcyclopropenone sensitization with weekly scalp DPC. The specimen was whole blood, collected in connection with sensitization to the hapten diphenylcyclopropenone (DPC). Receptors were obtained from a woman aged 45 to 65 with alopecia areata. Some clones in this sample may be carry-over from other donors' samples.

The V call is TRBV9, the J call TRBJ2-3; D not certain. The V end lost 0 bases, the J end lost 0 bases, and 11 bases lay between the germline ends. The CDR3 has 16 amino acids. CDR1 SGDLS and CDR2 YYNGEE come from the germline V gene. Here the CDR3 DNA reads TGTGCCAGCAGCGTAGGACACACCACTAGCACAGATACGCAGTATTTT. Protein sequence: CASSVGHTTSTDTQYF.

The sample holds many counts of this clonotype. This chain uses TRBV7-6 with TRBJ2-1; 8 bases line up with TRBD2. The CDR3 covers 15 residues. In germline, CDR1 is SGHVS, CDR2 FNYEAQ. The V segment lost 1 base and the J segment 2 bases; nucleotides outside the gene matches: 1. This CDR3 is CASSLVAGTYNEQFF. DNA for the CDR3: TGTGCCAGCAGCTTAGTAGCGGGAACCTACAATGAGCAGTTCTTC.

V usage is TRBV20-1 and J usage is TRBJ2-2; TRBD2 aligns across 8 bases. The junction had 9 bases not matched to a gene; V was cut back by 8 bases and J by 4 bases. This CDR3 is built from 14 residues. Germline V gene lookup returns CDR1 DFQATT and CDR2 SNEGSKA (reference sequence). CDR3 sequence (DNA): TGCAGTACCGGCAGCGGGAGAATCACCGGGGAGCTGTTTTTT. Translation: CSTGSGRITGELFF.

Concerning this clonotype: A much larger clone differs from this one at a single base, so this may be a read error. V and J are TRBV7-2 and TRBJ1-1; no clear D gene. Germline V gives CDR1 SGHTA, CDR2 FQGNSA. The CDR3 has 13 amino acids. The V gene lost 8 bases and the J gene lost 4 bases, with 14 bases spanning the gap. As DNA, the CDR3 is TGTGCCAGCTGTACTGGGCTCGTCACTGAAGCTTTCTTT. Amino acids: CASCTGLVTEAFF. Together with reference TRBV7-2 and TRBJ1-1, the CDR3 gives the full variable domain: GAGVSQSPSNKVTEKGKDVELRCDPISGHTALYWYRQSLGQGLEFLIYFQGNSAPDKSGLPSDRFSAERTGGSVSTLTIQRTQQEDSAVYLCASCTGLVTEAFFGQGTRLTVV.

In this sample, this clonotype turned up many times. The chain couples TRBV3-1 to TRBJ2-7; D might be TRBD1 or TRBD2, each matching 5 bases. Trimming shortened V by 4 bases and J by 3 bases, and 10 bases separated the two germline ends. The CDR3 extends over 13 amino acids. Per germline, CDR1 LGHDT and CDR2 YNNKEL (reference sequence). The CDR3 loop reads CASSPEGIYEQYF. The CDR3 DNA reads as TGTGCCAGCAGCCCCGAGGGGATCTACGAGCAGTACTTC.

This clonotype has ten or more counts. V is TRBV18 and J is TRBJ1-1; 10 bases agree with TRBD1. The CDR3 runs 15 residues. Germline CDR1 reads KGHSH; CDR2 reads LQKENI. V shed 3 bases and J 6 bases; nucleotides not matched to a gene: 7. Here the CDR3 DNA reads TGTGCCAGCTCACCGCTGGGACAGGGGAGCGCTGAAGCTTTCTTT. It encodes CASSPLGQGSAEAFF.

The rearrangement uses TRBV28 and TRBJ2-3; unclear D gene. Germline V gene data show CDR1 as MDHEN and CDR2 as SYDVKM. The CDR3 has 16 amino acids. V was clipped by 3 bases and J by 1 base, with 14 bases between them. For the CDR3, the DNA is TGTGCCAGCAGTTTCACCGCGACCAGCGGCACAGATACGCAGTATTTT. Protein product: CASSFTATSGTDTQYF.

In its sample, this clonotype was seen a few times. This chain links TRBV20-1 with TRBJ2-6, with 7 bases fitting TRBD1. The germline gives CDR1 DFQATT, CDR2 SNEGSKA (reference sequence). The CDR3 length is 17 residues. The trim removed 1 base at V and 0 bases at J, leaving 6 bases unmatched. DNA of the CDR3: TGCAGTGCTAGAGGCCCGGGACAGTACTCTGGGGCCAACGTCCTGACTTTC. It yields the protein CSARGPGQYSGANVLTF.

This clonotype was counted between two and nine times. This rearrangement joins TRBV3-1 to TRBJ2-7; 13 bases are a match to TRBD2. The germline CDR1 and CDR2 sequences are LGHDT and YNNKEL (reference sequence). Unmatched junction bases numbered 15, after V lost 2 bases and J lost 5 bases. The CDR3 contains 19 residues. This chain's CDR3 is CASSQNPLTSGRQSNEQYF. DNA for the CDR3: TGTGCCAGCAGCCAAAACCCCTTGACTAGCGGGAGGCAAAGTAACGAGCAGTACTTC.

This clonotype was seen at least ten times. The chain is built from TRBV7-9 and TRBJ1-1; D perhaps matches TRBD1 (5 bases). Trimming took 5 bases from V and 2 from J, leaving 15 bases between them. Germline CDR1 reads SEHNR; CDR2 reads FQNEAQ (reference sequence). The CDR3 length is 15 residues. The DNA for the CDR3 is TGTGCCAGCAGCCCCGGACTCAGGGAAAACACTGAAGCTTTCTTT. Protein sequence: CASSPGLRENTEAFF. Full variable domain (outside the CDR3, taken from reference TRBV7-9 and TRBJ1-1): DTGVSQNPRHKITKRGQNVTFRCDPISEHNRLYWYRQTLGQGPEFLTYFQNEAQLEKSRLLSDRFSAERPKGSFSTLEIQRTEQGDSAMYLCASSPGLRENTEAFFGQGTRLTVV.

This clonotype was seen a few times. The J gene is TRBJ2-1, the V gene TRBV15, with 9 bases matching TRBD2. The germline CDR1 and CDR2 sequences are LNHNV and YYDKDF (reference sequence). The CDR3 runs 17 residues. The J segment lost 9 bases and the V segment lost 3 bases, leaving 15 bases of the junction unmatched. The CDR3, as DNA: TGTGCCACCAGCAGGTCGACTGAGGTAGCGGGAGCAGGTGAGCAGTTCTTC. Amino acids: CATSRSTEVAGAGEQFF.

The chain employs TRBV3-1 and TRBJ1-3, with D perhaps TRBD1 (5 bases). Germline CDR1 LGHDT, CDR2 YNNKEL (reference sequence). The CDR3 loop spans 15 amino acids. Trimming stripped 3 bases from V and 4 bases from J, with 13 bases between. The CDR3 DNA is TGTGCCAGCAGCCATGGGGCCGCGGGCGGAAACACCATATATTTT. As protein: CASSHGAAGGNTIYF. Based on the CDR3 plus reference TRBV3-1 and TRBJ1-3, the full variable domain is DTAVSQTPKYLVTQMGNDKSIKCEQNLGHDTMYWYKQDSKKFLKIMFSYNNKELIINETVPNRFSPKSPDKAHLNLHINSLELGDSAVYFCASSHGAAGGNTIYFGEGSWLTVV.

In this sample, this clonotype turned up many times. V usage is TRBV12-3 or TRBV12-4 and J usage is TRBJ2-5; 11 nucleotides match TRBD2. V dropped 5 bases and J dropped 2; count of bases not matched to a gene: 4. CDR3 length: 15 amino acids. CDR3 nucleotide sequence: TGTGCCAGCAGTCTGACTAGCGGGATACAAGAGACCCAGTACTTC. Protein sequence: CASSLTSGIQETQYF.

This clonotype has a count of ten or more. The chain is built from TRBV28 and TRBJ2-3, with 8 bases aligning to TRBD1. CDR3 length: 20 residues. Germline-derived CDR1 and CDR2 are MDHEN and SYDVKM. The junction had 16 bases not matched to a gene; V was cut back by 2 bases and J by 0 bases. The CDR3 loop is CASSLVRQGTKYLSTDTQYF. The CDR3 DNA sequence: TGTGCCAGCAGTTTAGTTCGACAGGGGACCAAATACCTAAGCACAGATACGCAGTATTTT.

This clonotype was found many times. The rearrangement uses TRBV5-1 and TRBJ1-4; D gene ambiguous. V was pared by 4 bases and J by 7 bases, with 17 bases between. The length of the CDR3 is 15 residues. From germline, CDR1 is SGHRS and CDR2 YFSETQ. The CDR3 nucleotides are TGCGCCAGCAGCACTCAACAAGGATCGAGTGAAAAACTGTTTTTT. It is translated as CASSTQQGSSEKLFF.

This clonotype has ten or more counts. The chain uses TRBV21-1 and TRBJ2-7; TRBD2, the D gene given by the table, was not confirmed from the DNA. TRBV21-1 is marked as a pseudogene. This CDR3 is 18 amino acids long. The CDR3 DNA sequence: TGTGCCAGCAGCAAAGGATGGGGCCCTGGACGTCATCTTTACGAGCAGTACTTC. Residues: CASSKGWGPGRHLYEQYF.

This clonotype was counted only a few times. V is TRBV5-4 and J is TRBJ2-5, with D tentatively TRBD1 (6 bases). The CDR3 is 13 amino acids. Germline V CDR1 and CDR2: SGHNT, YYREEE (reference sequence). V was trimmed by 4 bases and J by 5 bases, leaving 12 bases between them. The CDR3 DNA follows: TGTGCCAGCAGCACGGACAGCGCGGAGACCCAGTACTTC. As protein: CASSTDSAETQYF.

V gene TRBV7-2 combines with J gene TRBJ1-6; the D gene is possibly TRBD1 (5 bases). Germline CDR1 is SGHTA and CDR2 is FQGNSA. The CDR3 consists of 13 residues. V lost 11 bases and J lost 1, with 9 bases in between. CDR3 sequence: CAVRVSYNSPLHF. The CDR3 nucleotides are TGTGCCGTCAGGGTTTCCTATAATTCACCCCTCCACTTT.

This chain uses TRBV2 with TRBJ1-1; 11 nucleotides match TRBD1. V shed 5 bases, J shed 1 base, and the junction held 3 bases outside the gene matches. The CDR3 runs to 15 residues. CDR1 and CDR2 from the germline V gene are SNHLY and FYNNEI. Written as DNA, the CDR3 is TGTGCCAGCAGTACTGGACAGGGGGCGAACACTGAAGCTTTCTTT. Translating gives CASSTGQGANTEAFF.

This clonotype has a count of ten or more. The chain employs TRBV20-1 and TRBJ1-5; 7 nucleotides agree with TRBD1. The CDR3 contains 15 residues. CDR1 and CDR2 from the germline V gene are DFQATT and SNEGSKA (reference sequence). Trimming cost V 5 bases and J 6 bases; bases outside gene matches: 13. Here the CDR3 reads CSASPGGLVGQPQHF. The CDR3 DNA reads as TGCAGTGCTTCCCCAGGGGGTCTTGTAGGTCAGCCCCAGCATTTT.

This clonotype was picked up many times. The J gene is TRBJ1-1, the V gene TRBV11-2; 8 nucleotides align to TRBD1. Germline assignment: CDR1 SGHAT and CDR2 FQNNGV. The V and J ends lost 1 base and 5 bases, in that order; junction bases with no gene match: 6. The CDR3 covers 15 residues. CDR3 residues: CASSLAQGAWTEAFF. DNA of the CDR3: TGTGCCAGCAGCTTAGCCCAGGGGGCATGGACTGAAGCTTTCTTT. The full variable domain, in which reference TRBV11-2 and TRBJ1-1 provide the parts outside the CDR3, is EAGVAQSPRYKIIEKRQSVAFWCNPISGHATLYWYQQILGQGPKLLIQFQNNGVVDDSQLPKDRFSAERLKGVDSTLKIQPAKLEDSAVYLCASSLAQGAWTEAFFGQGTRLTVV.

In its sample, this clonotype was seen many times. V usage is TRBV3-1 and J usage is TRBJ1-4, with a possible D match to TRBD1 (6 bases). The CDR3 loop spans 13 amino acids. V dropped 4 bases and J dropped 7 bases, with 10 bases sitting between them. Per germline, CDR1 LGHDT and CDR2 YNNKEL (reference sequence). CDR3 loop: CASSPGQSEKLFF. The CDR3 DNA follows: TGTGCCAGCAGCCCAGGACAGAGTGAAAAACTGTTTTTT.

Many counts were recorded for this clonotype. The chain uses TRBV6-6 and TRBJ2-1; the match to TRBD2 covers 8 bases. CDR1 MNHNY and CDR2 SVGAGI come from the germline V gene (reference sequence). The CDR3 spans 13 residues. Trimming at V came to 11 bases and at J to 2 bases, leaving 5 bases not matched to a gene. CDR3 bases: TGTGCCGTCGTAGCGGGACCCTACAATGAGCAGTTCTTC. As protein: CAVVAGPYNEQFF.

This clonotype has a count of ten or more. This chain links TRBV13 with TRBJ2-5; D is possibly TRBD2 (5 bases). CDR1 is PRHDT, CDR2 FYEKMQ, per germline (reference sequence). V was cut by 5 bases and J by 4 bases, with 14 bases left in between. The CDR3 covers 14 residues. CDR3: CASSPYRGTETQYF. The DNA of the CDR3 is TGTGCCAGCAGCCCGTACCGGGGTACAGAGACCCAGTACTTC. Full variable domain (remainder filled in from reference TRBV13 and TRBJ2-5): AAGVIQSPRHLIKEKRETATLKCYPIPRHDTVYWYQQGPGQDPQFLISFYEKMQSDKGSIPDRFSAQQFSDYHSELNMSSLELGDSALYFCASSPYRGTETQYFGPGTRLLVL.

V usage is TRBV5-4 and J usage is TRBJ1-2; 8 nucleotides agree with TRBD1. Unmatched junction bases numbered 8, after V lost 0 bases and J lost 7 bases. The CDR3 loop spans 15 amino acids. Germline CDR1 is SGHNT and CDR2 is YYREEE (reference sequence). CDR3 bases: TGTGCCAGCAGCTTGGTCCCGTCAGGGGGCAGTGGCTACACCTTC. It is translated as CASSLVPSGGSGYTF.

This clonotype was counted at least ten times. This chain connects TRBV2 to TRBJ1-1; the D is unclear. Germline assignment: CDR1 SNHLY and CDR2 FYNNEI. Trimming cost V 8 bases and J 1 base, with 5 bases left between them. This CDR3 comprises 11 residues. The chain's CDR3 is CASLKNTEAFF. In DNA form, the CDR3 reads TGTGCCAGCCTTAAGAACACTGAAGCTTTCTTT. The full variable domain, rest sourced from reference TRBV2 and TRBJ1-1, is EPEVTQTPSHQVTQMGQEVILRCVPISNHLYFYWYRQILGQKVEFLVSFYNNEISEKSEIFDDQFSVERPDGSNFTLKIRSTKLEDSAMYFCASLKNTEAFFGQGTRLTVV.

This clonotype was seen at least ten times. The chain links TRBV12-3 or TRBV12-4 to TRBJ2-3; 12 positions match TRBD1. The CDR3 contains 16 residues. The ends lost 2 bases at V and 4 bases at J; junction bases unmatched: 4. CDR3 in DNA: TGTGCCAGCAGTTTACTGGGACAGGGGGCAGCAGATACGCAGTATTTT. Translating it yields CASSLLGQGAADTQYF.

The sample holds many counts of this clonotype. The chain recombines TRBV20-1 with TRBJ1-1; 8 bases map to TRBD1. V lost 3 bases, J lost 2 bases, and 5 bases stayed unmatched. CDR3 length: 14 residues. Germline-derived CDR1 and CDR2 are DFQATT and SNEGSKA (reference sequence). The CDR3 protein is CSASLTGANTEAFF. CDR3 coding DNA: TGCAGTGCTAGCCTGACAGGGGCAAACACTGAAGCTTTCTTT.

Notes on this clonotype: Being one base from a much bigger clone, this may be a read error. The V call is TRBV5-1, the J call TRBJ1-2, with D perhaps matching TRBD1 (5 bases). Germline lookup yields CDR1 SGHRS and CDR2 YFSETQ. The CDR3 runs to 15 residues. The CDR3 sequence: CASSSPGIPNYGYAF. CDR3 DNA: TGCGCCAGCAGTTCCCCAGGGATCCCCAACTATGGCTACGCCTTC.